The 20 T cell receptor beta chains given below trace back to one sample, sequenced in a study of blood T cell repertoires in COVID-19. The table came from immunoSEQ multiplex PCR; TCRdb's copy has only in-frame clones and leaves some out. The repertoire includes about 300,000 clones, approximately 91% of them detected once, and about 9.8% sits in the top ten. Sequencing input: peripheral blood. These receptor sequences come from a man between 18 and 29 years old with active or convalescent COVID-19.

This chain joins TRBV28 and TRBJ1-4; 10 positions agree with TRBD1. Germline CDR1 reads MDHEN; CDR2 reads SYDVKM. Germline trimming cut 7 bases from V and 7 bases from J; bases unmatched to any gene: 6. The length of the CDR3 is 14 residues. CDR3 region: CASTSGQGSEKLFF. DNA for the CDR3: TGTGCCAGCACCTCGGGACAGGGGAGTGAAAAACTGTTTTTT.

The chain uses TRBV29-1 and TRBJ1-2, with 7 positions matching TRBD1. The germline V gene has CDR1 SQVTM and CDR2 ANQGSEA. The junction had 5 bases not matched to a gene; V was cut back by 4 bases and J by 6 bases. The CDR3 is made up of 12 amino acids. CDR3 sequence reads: CSVARGIDGYTF. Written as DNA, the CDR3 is TGCAGCGTTGCCAGGGGGATCGATGGCTACACCTTC. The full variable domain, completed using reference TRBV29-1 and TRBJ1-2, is SAVISQKPSRDICQRGTSLTIQCQVDSQVTMMFWYRQQPGQSLTLIATANQGSEATYESGFVIDKFPISRPNLTFSTLTVSNMSPEDSSIYLCSVARGIDGYTFGSGTRLTVV.

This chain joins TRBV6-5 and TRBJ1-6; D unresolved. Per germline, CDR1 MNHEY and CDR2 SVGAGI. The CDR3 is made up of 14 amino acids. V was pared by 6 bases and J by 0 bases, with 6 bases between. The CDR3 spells CASRPSSYNSPLHF. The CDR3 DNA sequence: TGTGCCAGCAGGCCTAGCTCCTATAATTCACCCCTCCACTTT.

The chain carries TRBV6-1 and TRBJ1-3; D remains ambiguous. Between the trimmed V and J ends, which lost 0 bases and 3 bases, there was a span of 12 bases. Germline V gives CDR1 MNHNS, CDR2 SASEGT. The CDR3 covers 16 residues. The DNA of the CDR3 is TGTGCCAGCAGTGAAGCGCTTCCGGTCGATGGAAACACCATATATTTT. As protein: CASSEALPVDGNTIYF.

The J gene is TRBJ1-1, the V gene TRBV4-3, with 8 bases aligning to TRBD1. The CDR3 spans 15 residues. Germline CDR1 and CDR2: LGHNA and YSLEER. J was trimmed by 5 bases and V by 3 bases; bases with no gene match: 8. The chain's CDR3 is CASSQGTGGETEAFF. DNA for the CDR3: TGCGCCAGCAGCCAGGGAACAGGGGGGGAAACTGAAGCTTTCTTT.

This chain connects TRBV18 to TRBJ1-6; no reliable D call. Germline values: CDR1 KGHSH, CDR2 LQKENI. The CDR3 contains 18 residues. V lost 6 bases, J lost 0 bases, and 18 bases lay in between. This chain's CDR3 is CASSPGSSFVSYNSPLHF. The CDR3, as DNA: TGTGCCAGCTCCCCCGGGTCCTCCTTTGTCTCCTATAATTCACCCCTCCACTTT.

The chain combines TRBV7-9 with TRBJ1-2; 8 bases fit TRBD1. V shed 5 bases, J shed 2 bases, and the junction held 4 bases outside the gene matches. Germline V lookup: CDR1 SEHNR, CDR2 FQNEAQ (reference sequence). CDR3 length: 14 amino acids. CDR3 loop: CASSPRTGNYGYTF. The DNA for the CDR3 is TGTGCCAGCAGCCCGCGGACAGGGAACTATGGCTACACCTTC.

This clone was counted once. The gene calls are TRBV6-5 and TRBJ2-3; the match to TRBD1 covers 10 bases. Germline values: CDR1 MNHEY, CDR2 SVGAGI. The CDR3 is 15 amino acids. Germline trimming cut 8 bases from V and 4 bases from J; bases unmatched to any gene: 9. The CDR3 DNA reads TGTGCCAGCTCCTCTGGGACAGGGGTTTCAGATACGCAGTATTTT. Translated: CASSSGTGVSDTQYF.

In DNA, the CDR3 is TGCGCCAGCAGCTTGGAACAGCCGAACACTGAAGCTTTCTTT. Translating it yields CASSLEQPNTEAFF. This chain uses TRBV5-1 with TRBJ1-1; D is uncertain. Germline assignment: CDR1 SGHRS and CDR2 YFSETQ. The CDR3 consists of 14 residues. V was clipped by 0 bases and J by 1 base, with 7 bases between them.

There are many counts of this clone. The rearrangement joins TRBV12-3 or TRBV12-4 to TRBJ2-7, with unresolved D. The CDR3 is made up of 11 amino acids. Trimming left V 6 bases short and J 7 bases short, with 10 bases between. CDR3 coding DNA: TGTGCCAGCAGGCTAATATGGGAGCAGTACTTC. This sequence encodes CASRLIWEQYF.

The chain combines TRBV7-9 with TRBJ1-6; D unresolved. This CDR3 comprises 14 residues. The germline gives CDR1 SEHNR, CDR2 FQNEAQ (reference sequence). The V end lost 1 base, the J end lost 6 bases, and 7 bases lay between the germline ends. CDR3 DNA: TGTGCCAGCAGCTTAGGTCAGGTTAATTCACCCCTCCACTTT. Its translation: CASSLGQVNSPLHF.

Here the CDR3 reads CASSTQGPYNSPLHF. The CDR3 DNA follows: TGTGCCAGTAGTACACAGGGACCCTATAATTCACCCCTCCACTTT. This rearrangement joins TRBV19 to TRBJ1-6; possible D gene TRBD1, 6 bases. Trimming took off 4 bases at V and 2 bases at J, with 9 bases between the two ends. The CDR3 loop spans 15 amino acids. The germline V gene has CDR1 LNHDA and CDR2 SQIVND (reference sequence).

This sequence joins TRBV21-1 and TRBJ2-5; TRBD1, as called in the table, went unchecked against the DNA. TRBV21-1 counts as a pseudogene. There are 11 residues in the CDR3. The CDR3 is CAGTAGETQYF. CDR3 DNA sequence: TGTGCCGGTACCGCAGGGGAGACCCAGTACTTC.

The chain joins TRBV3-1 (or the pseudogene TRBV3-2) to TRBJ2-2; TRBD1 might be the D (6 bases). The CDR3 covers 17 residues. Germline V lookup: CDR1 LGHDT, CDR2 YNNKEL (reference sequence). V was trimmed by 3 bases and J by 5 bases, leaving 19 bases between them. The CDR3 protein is CASSHGFVLRGTGELFF. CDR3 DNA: TGTGCCAGCAGCCACGGCTTCGTCTTAAGGGGGACCGGGGAGCTGTTTTTT.

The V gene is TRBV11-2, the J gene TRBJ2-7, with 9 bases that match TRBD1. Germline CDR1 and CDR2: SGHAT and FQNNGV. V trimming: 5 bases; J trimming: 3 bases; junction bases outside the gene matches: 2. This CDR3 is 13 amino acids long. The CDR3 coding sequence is TGTGCCAGCAGCGGGGACAGGGTCTACGAGCAGTACTTC. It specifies CASSGDRVYEQYF.

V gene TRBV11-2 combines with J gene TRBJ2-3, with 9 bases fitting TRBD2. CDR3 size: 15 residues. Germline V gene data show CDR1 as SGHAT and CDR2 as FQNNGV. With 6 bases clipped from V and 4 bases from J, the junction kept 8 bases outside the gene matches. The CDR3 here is CASSRAGGASDTQYF. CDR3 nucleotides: TGTGCCAGCAGTCGTGCGGGGGGGGCCTCAGATACGCAGTATTTT.

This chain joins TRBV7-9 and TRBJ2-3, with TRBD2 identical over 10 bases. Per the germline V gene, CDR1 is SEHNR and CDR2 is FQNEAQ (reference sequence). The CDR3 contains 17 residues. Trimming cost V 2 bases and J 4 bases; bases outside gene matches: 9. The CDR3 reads CASSLLSGTSDPDTQYF. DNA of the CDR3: TGTGCCAGCAGCTTATTGTCTGGGACTAGCGACCCAGATACGCAGTATTTT.

The CDR3 protein is CASSQGMNQPQHF. The CDR3, as DNA: TGTGCCAGCAGTCAGGGTATGAATCAGCCCCAGCATTTT. The V call is TRBV11-1, the J call TRBJ1-5, with a tentative D call TRBD1 (5 bases). CDR1 and CDR2 (germline): SGHAT, FQDESV (reference sequence). The CDR3 totals 13 residues. Trimming pared 6 bases from V and 4 bases from J, leaving 10 bases between.

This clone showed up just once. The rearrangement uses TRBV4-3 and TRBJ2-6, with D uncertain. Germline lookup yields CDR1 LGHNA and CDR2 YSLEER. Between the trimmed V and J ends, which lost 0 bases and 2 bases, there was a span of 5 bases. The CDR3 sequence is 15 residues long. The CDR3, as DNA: TGCGCCAGCAGCCAAGAGGAGACTGGGGCCAACGTCCTGACTTTC. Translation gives CASSQEETGANVLTF.

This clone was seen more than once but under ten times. CDR3 in amino acids: CSVDSPYNEQFF. DNA for the CDR3: TGCAGCGTTGACAGTCCCTACAATGAGCAGTTCTTC. V and J are TRBV29-1 and TRBJ2-1; D is uncertain. The CDR3 is 12 amino acids. The ends were cut back, 3 bases at V and 2 bases at J, with 5 bases in the middle. Looked up from germline, CDR1 is SQVTM and CDR2 is ANQGSEA.